The sequence of this T cell receptor (beta chain) was determined in a study of T cell repertoires in cytomegalovirus infection. In its sample, this clonotype was seen many times. Germline is not matched at one junction end, which may reflect a read error. TCRdb independently ran MiXCR on the reads; one entry per CDR3 protein. The data hold around 250,000 distinct CDR3 sequences, with 15% to 20% observed a single time. The germline CDR1 and CDR2 sequences are SGHVS and FQNEAQ. This CDR3 is built from 17 residues. The sample consisted of CD8+ T cells from PBMCs. The TCR comes from a human donor in good health (CMV status not recorded). Some clones in this sample may be carry-over from other donors' samples. The chain recombines TRBV7-8 with TRBJ1-2, with TRBD1 matching 9 bases. The CDR3 is CASGFGGQQGANYGYTF. Written as DNA, the CDR3 is TGTGCCAGCGGCTTTGGGGGCCAACAGGGGGCCAACTATGGCTACACCTTC.